These 9 T cell receptor beta chains were sequenced from one sample in a study of control samples from healthy donors and cancer patients (dated by TCRdb to the early 2020s). To prepare the library, the immunoSEQ multiplex PCR assay was applied. The clones in this table, taken by TCRdb from immuneACCESS, are in-frame only. Not every clone is retained; where verified, under half of the shortfall comes from an unresolved V gene, and the cause of the rest is unknown. A total of 98,000 or so clones appear in this sample, 79% of them only once. The ten largest clones take up over 9.5% of the sample. The material sequenced was blood. All receptors come from a woman in her 30s in good health.

V is TRBV21-1 and J is TRBJ2-5; TRBD1 was called by the table and not checked on the DNA. TRBV21-1 is listed as a pseudogene. The CDR3 has 16 residues. The CDR3 protein is CASSKGEQGAGETQYF. The CDR3 DNA is TGTGCCAGCAGCAAAGGGGAACAGGGGGCAGGCGAGACCCAGTACTTC.

The CDR3 region is CASSPARTGGLNTEAFF. DNA of the CDR3: TGCGCCAGCAGCCCAGCCCGGACAGGGGGCTTGAACACTGAAGCTTTCTTT. This sequence joins TRBV4-1 and TRBJ1-1; 11 positions match TRBD1. Germline V CDR1 and CDR2: MGHRA, YSYEKL. The CDR3 has 17 amino acids. The V segment lost 4 bases and the J segment 0 bases; nucleotides outside the gene matches: 7.

The V gene is TRBV6-2 or TRBV6-3, the J gene TRBJ1-2; 7 bases fit TRBD1. The ends lost 0 bases at V and 7 bases at J; junction bases unmatched: 5. The CDR3 has 14 amino acids. Germline lookup yields CDR1 MNHEY and CDR2 SVGEGT. The CDR3 coding sequence is TGTGCCAGCAGTTACTCAAGGACAGGTGGTGGCTACACCTTC. It encodes CASSYSRTGGGYTF.

This clone came up once. The chain has TRBV19 and TRBJ2-1; 12 bases agree with TRBD2. The CDR3 runs 14 residues. The germline V gene has CDR1 LNHDA and CDR2 SQIVND (reference sequence). With 7 bases clipped from V and 9 bases from J, the junction kept 7 bases outside the gene matches. CDR3 sequence (DNA): TGTGCCAGTACCCTAGCGGGGGGGCCCGGTGAGCAGTTCTTC. This gives the protein CASTLAGGPGEQFF.

V gene TRBV4-3 combines with J gene TRBJ2-3; TRBD2 aligns across 7 bases. The ends lost 1 base at V and 0 bases at J; junction bases unmatched: 10. CDR1 and CDR2 from the germline V gene are LGHNA and YSLEER. The CDR3 runs 18 residues. The CDR3, as DNA: TGCGCCAGCAGCCAAGGATCGACTAGCAGGACTAGCACAGATACGCAGTATTTT. Translating it yields CASSQGSTSRTSTDTQYF.

The genes are TRBV5-5 and TRBJ2-2, with TRBD2 matching over 9 bases. From germline, CDR1 is SGHKS and CDR2 YYEKEE (reference sequence). The junction had 3 bases not matched to a gene; V was cut back by 0 bases and J by 3 bases. This CDR3 is 16 amino acids long. CDR3 sequence (DNA): TGTGCCAGCAGCTTGGAGGGACTAGCCTACACCGGGGAGCTGTTTTTT. It specifies CASSLEGLAYTGELFF.

The chain recombines TRBV9 with TRBJ2-2; D not certain. Trimming shortened V by 4 bases and J by 0 bases, and 7 bases separated the two germline ends. Germline CDR1 reads SGDLS; CDR2 reads YYNGEE. This CDR3 contains 14 residues. Here the CDR3 reads CASSPQPNTGELFF. CDR3 DNA sequence: TGTGCCAGCAGCCCGCAACCGAACACCGGGGAGCTGTTTTTT.

This chain links TRBV9 with TRBJ2-6; D remains unclear. The V gene lost 0 bases and the J gene lost 4 bases, with 5 bases spanning the gap. CDR3 length equals 14 residues. Germline V gives CDR1 SGDLS, CDR2 YYNGEE. CDR3 amino acids: CASSVAAGANVLTF. For the CDR3, the DNA is TGTGCCAGCAGCGTAGCTGCAGGGGCCAACGTCCTGACTTTC.

CDR3 DNA: TGTGCCAGCAGTCGAAAGAGCACTGAAGCTTTCTTT. Translated: CASSRKSTEAFF. The gene calls are TRBV6-2 or TRBV6-3 and TRBJ1-1; D unclear. Trimming pared 5 bases from V and 4 bases from J, leaving 8 bases between. Germline V gene lookup returns CDR1 MNHEY and CDR2 SVGEGT. The CDR3 is 12 residues long.